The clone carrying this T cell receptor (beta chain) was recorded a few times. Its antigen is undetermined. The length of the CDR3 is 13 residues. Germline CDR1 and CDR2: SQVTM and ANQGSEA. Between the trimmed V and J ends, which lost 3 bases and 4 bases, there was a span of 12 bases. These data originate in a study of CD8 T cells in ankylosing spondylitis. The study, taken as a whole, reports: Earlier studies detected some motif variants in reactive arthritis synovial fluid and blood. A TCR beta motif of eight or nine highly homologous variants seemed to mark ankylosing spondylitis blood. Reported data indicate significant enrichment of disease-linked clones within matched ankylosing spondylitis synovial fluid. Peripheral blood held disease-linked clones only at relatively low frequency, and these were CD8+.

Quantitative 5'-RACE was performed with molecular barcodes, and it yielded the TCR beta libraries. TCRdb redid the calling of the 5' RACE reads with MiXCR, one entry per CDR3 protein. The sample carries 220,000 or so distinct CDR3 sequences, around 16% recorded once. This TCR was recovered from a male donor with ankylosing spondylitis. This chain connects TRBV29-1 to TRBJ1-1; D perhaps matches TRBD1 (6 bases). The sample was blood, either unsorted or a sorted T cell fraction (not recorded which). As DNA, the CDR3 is TGCAGCGTTGATGGGGGGCCGGGCACTGAAGCTTTCTTT. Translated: CSVDGGPGTEAFF.